This T cell receptor (beta chain) was sequenced during a study of blood T cell repertoires in COVID-19. Study in general: Sources were T cells, B-cell-depleted T cells, or PBMCs; the material itself was cDNA or gDNA.

This CDR3 contains 16 residues. V was clipped by 3 bases and J by 0 bases; unmatched bases: 8. Germline-derived CDR1 and CDR2 are SGHTA and FQGNSA. Original methodology: Reference gene primer amplification gave nucleated cell count estimates. Clones were sequenced by immunoSEQ multiplex PCR, and TCRdb holds only the in-frame ones, with some missing. V and J calls and clone size are those listed in that table; D and trimming were worked out from the DNA. The table records under 300,000 clones, roughly 88% of them present only once. Sequenced sample: peripheral blood. The receptor was derived from a woman aged 70-85 years with acute or convalescent COVID-19. The chain links TRBV7-2 to TRBJ2-7, with 7 nucleotides matching TRBD2. Here the CDR3 reads CASSFTSASSSYEQYF. The CDR3 DNA reads as TGTGCCAGCAGCTTCACTAGCGCCTCGAGCTCCTACGAGCAGTACTTC.